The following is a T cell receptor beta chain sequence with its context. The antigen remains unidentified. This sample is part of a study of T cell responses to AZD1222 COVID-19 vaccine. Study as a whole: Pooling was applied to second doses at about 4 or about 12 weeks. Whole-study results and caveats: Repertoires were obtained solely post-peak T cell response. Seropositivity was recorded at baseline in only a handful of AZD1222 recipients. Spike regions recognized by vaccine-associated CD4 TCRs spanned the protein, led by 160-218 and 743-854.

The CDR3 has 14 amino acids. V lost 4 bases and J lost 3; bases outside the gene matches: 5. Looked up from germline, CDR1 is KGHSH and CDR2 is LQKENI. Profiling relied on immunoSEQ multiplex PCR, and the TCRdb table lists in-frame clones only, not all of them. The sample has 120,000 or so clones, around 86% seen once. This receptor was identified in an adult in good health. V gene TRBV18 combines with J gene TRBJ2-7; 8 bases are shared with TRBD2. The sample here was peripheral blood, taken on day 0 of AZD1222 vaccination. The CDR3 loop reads CASSLAGSYYEQYF. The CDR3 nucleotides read TGTGCCAGCTCACTAGCGGGGAGTTACTACGAGCAGTACTTC.